The 3 T cell receptor beta chains in this list originate from one sample, sequenced in a study of T cell responses to AZD1222 COVID-19 vaccine. Assay: immunoSEQ multiplex PCR; the TCRdb copy retains only in-frame clones and omits some. The table has about 180,000 clones, just over 85% seen once. Sequencing used peripheral blood, obtained on day 0 of AZD1222 vaccination. These receptors originate from an adult in good health.

The chain links TRBV7-9 to TRBJ1-4, with 12 bases lining up with TRBD1. The V and J ends lost 5 bases and 7 bases, in that order; junction bases with no gene match: 2. The CDR3 runs 14 residues. From germline, CDR1 is SEHNR and CDR2 FQNEAQ (reference sequence). In DNA, the CDR3 is TGTGCCAGCAGCCCGGGACAGGGGGCTGAAAAACTGTTTTTT. This gives the protein CASSPGQGAEKLFF.

The rearrangement uses TRBV4-1 and TRBJ2-5; the D call may be TRBD1 or TRBD2 (6 bases each). The CDR3 is made up of 16 amino acids. Germline V CDR1 and CDR2: MGHRA, YSYEKL. Trimming took 0 bases from V and 4 from J, leaving 15 bases between them. The CDR3 coding sequence is TGCGCCAGCAGCCAAGATTACGAGGGGGGAGGAGAGACCCAGTACTTC. It codes for CASSQDYEGGGETQYF.

This chain uses TRBV28 with TRBJ2-7, with TRBD1 identical over 9 bases. CDR3 length: 16 amino acids. Per germline, CDR1 MDHEN and CDR2 SYDVKM. J gave up 5 bases and V 4 bases, and 12 bases lay outside the gene matches. The CDR3 protein is CASSSHPGQGRHEQYF. The CDR3 nucleotides are TGTGCCAGCAGTTCCCACCCGGGACAGGGAAGGCACGAGCAGTACTTC.